One sample yielded the 25 T cell receptor beta chains listed below, sequenced in a study of identical twins. TCRdb reprocessed the 5' RACE reads via MiXCR and lists one record per CDR3 protein. The top ten clones hold 0.25% to 0.3% of a sample with around 1.7 million distinct CDR3 sequences, less than 40% of them seen once. Input material: cord blood. The receptors originated from a newborn girl in good health.

This clonotype was seen more than once but under ten times. The V gene is TRBV6-1, the J gene TRBJ1-1; D may be TRBD1 (6 bases). The CDR3 runs 12 residues. Trimming pared 6 bases from V and 9 bases from J, leaving 14 bases between. Germline V gives CDR1 MNHNS, CDR2 SASEGT. CDR3 DNA sequence: TGTGCCAGCAGAGAGGGGGGGTTCCAAGCTTTCTTT. Translated: CASREGGFQAFF.

The chain recombines TRBV11-2 with TRBJ2-1, with D possibly matching TRBD2 (5 bases). The germline CDR1 and CDR2 sequences are SGHAT and FQNNGV. The CDR3 length is 11 residues. V was clipped by 5 bases and J by 10 bases, with 9 bases between them. CDR3: CASSQRLEQFF. CDR3 DNA: TGTGCCAGCAGCCAAAGACTAGAGCAGTTCTTC. Using reference TRBV11-2 and TRBJ2-1 for the parts outside the CDR3, the full variable domain is EAGVAQSPRYKIIEKRQSVAFWCNPISGHATLYWYQQILGQGPKLLIQFQNNGVVDDSQLPKDRFSAERLKGVDSTLKIQPAKLEDSAVYLCASSQRLEQFFGPGTRLTVL.

CDR3 bases: TGTGCCAGCAGTGAAGGACAAGCGGGAGGGCCTCGAGAGACCCAGTACTTC. It translates to CASSEGQAGGPRETQYF. The gene calls are TRBV2 and TRBJ2-5; TRBD2 aligns across 10 bases. This CDR3 is built from 17 residues. With V trimmed by 1 base and J by 4 bases, 9 bases remained unmatched. CDR1 is SNHLY, CDR2 FYNNEI, per germline.

The chain employs TRBV29-1 and TRBJ1-2; 8 bases are a match to TRBD1. The CDR3 consists of 13 residues. Germline V gene sequence: CDR1 SQVTM, CDR2 ANQGSEA. The V and J ends lost 4 bases and 7 bases, in that order; junction bases with no gene match: 8. CDR3 DNA sequence: TGCAGCGTTGGAGGGCCAGGGGGCAGTGGCTACACCTTC. This codes for CSVGGPGGSGYTF.

The chain links TRBV12-3 or TRBV12-4 to TRBJ2-7, with TRBD1 as a possible D gene (5 bases). TRBJ2-5 matches the DNA end more closely, so the J call is doubtful. The CDR3 sequence is 13 residues long. DNA of the CDR3: TGTGCCAGCAGCTTGTGGCACAGGGAGACCCAGTACTTC. It translates to CASSLWHRETQYF.

This clonotype was seen a handful of times. This chain connects TRBV11-2 to TRBJ2-7, with 8 bases that match TRBD1. Germline CDR1 is SGHAT and CDR2 is FQNNGV. The J segment lost 2 bases and the V segment lost 1 base, leaving 10 bases of the junction unmatched. There are 17 residues in the CDR3. The CDR3 region has the DNA TGTGCCAGCAGCTTAGGGTTCTGGGACAGGCGAACCTACGAGCAGTACTTC. It is translated as CASSLGFWDRRTYEQYF. The full variable domain, completed using reference TRBV11-2 and TRBJ2-7, is EAGVAQSPRYKIIEKRQSVAFWCNPISGHATLYWYQQILGQGPKLLIQFQNNGVVDDSQLPKDRFSAERLKGVDSTLKIQPAKLEDSAVYLCASSLGFWDRRTYEQYFGPGTRLTVT.

The sample holds many counts of this clonotype. The chain carries TRBV27 and TRBJ2-1; unclear D gene. V was pared by 3 bases and J by 4 bases, with 7 bases between. Germline loops: CDR1 MNHEY, CDR2 SMNVEV (reference sequence). The CDR3 spans 13 residues. The chain's CDR3 is CASSFAGYNEQFF. The CDR3 nucleotides read TGTGCCAGCAGTTTCGCCGGGTACAATGAGCAGTTCTTC.

This clonotype appeared a few times. The chain couples TRBV29-1 to TRBJ2-4, with 7 bases identical to TRBD1. V was pared by 4 bases and J by 5 bases, with 8 bases of the junction left unmatched. There are 14 residues in the CDR3. Germline V gives CDR1 SQVTM, CDR2 ANQGSEA. This chain's CDR3 is CSVGLWTGQNIQYF. The CDR3 DNA reads TGCAGCGTTGGATTATGGACAGGACAAAACATTCAGTACTTC.

A note on this clonotype: A much more abundant neighbour one base away suggests this may be a read error. The genes are TRBV3-1 and TRBJ2-1, with 9 bases identical to TRBD2. Losses at the gene ends were 0 bases for V and 5 bases for J; bases not matched to a gene: 2. Germline V gives CDR1 LGHDT, CDR2 YNNKEL (reference sequence). The CDR3 spans 15 residues. This CDR3 reads CASSQDGLANNEQFF. DNA of the CDR3: TGTGCCAGCAGCCAAGACGGACTAGCGAACAATGAGCAGTTCTTC.

The chain recombines TRBV18 with TRBJ2-5, with 8 bases aligning to TRBD2. TRBJ2-7 matches the DNA end more closely, so the J call is doubtful. The CDR3 runs to 15 residues. Germline V gene sequence: CDR1 KGHSH, CDR2 LQKENI. The CDR3 sequence is CASSPLAGPTYEQYF. The DNA for the CDR3 is TGTGCCAGCTCACCACTAGCGGGGCCTACCTACGAGCAGTACTTC.

The chain joins TRBV20-1 to TRBJ2-2, with D hard to call. Trimming shortened V by 0 bases and J by 0 bases, and 8 bases separated the two germline ends. The germline V gene encodes CDR1 DFQATT and CDR2 SNEGSKA (reference sequence). The CDR3 covers 15 residues. CDR3 region: CSARDLLPNTGELFF. DNA of the CDR3: TGCAGTGCTAGAGATCTCCTTCCGAACACCGGGGAGCTGTTTTTT.

The V call is TRBV20-1, the J call TRBJ2-4, with TRBD1 matching 10 bases. The germline V gene encodes CDR1 DFQATT and CDR2 SNEGSKA (reference sequence). V was pared by 7 bases and J by 1 base, with 10 bases of the junction left unmatched. This CDR3 comprises 16 residues. In DNA, the CDR3 is TGCAGTGGCCCACCACCGGGACAGGGGGCCAAAAACATTCAGTACTTC. It is translated as CSGPPPGQGAKNIQYF.

The V gene is TRBV20-1, the J gene TRBJ2-7; D not resolved. V lost 3 bases and J lost 1, with 10 bases in between. This CDR3 is 13 amino acids long. Per the germline V gene, CDR1 is DFQATT and CDR2 is SNEGSKA (reference sequence). In nucleotides, the CDR3 is TGCAGTGCTAGGCTGCGGTCATCCTACGAGCAGTACTTC. It is translated as CSARLRSSYEQYF.

The chain is built from TRBV4-1 and TRBJ2-1; TRBD2 is a possible D gene (6 bases). Germline CDR1 MGHRA, CDR2 YSYEKL. The CDR3 extends over 16 amino acids. V lost 5 bases to trimming and J lost 3 bases, with 17 bases between them. This chain's CDR3 is CASSGPPGTGYNEQFF. The CDR3 nucleotides are TGCGCCAGCAGCGGCCCTCCCGGGACTGGCTACAATGAGCAGTTCTTC.

The chain carries TRBV2 and TRBJ2-7; 11 nucleotides line up with TRBD2. The DNA matches TRBJ2-5 better at its end, which makes the J call doubtful. This CDR3 has 14 residues. Germline CDR1 is SNHLY and CDR2 is FYNNEI. The CDR3 sequence is CASRKLAGVETQYF. For the CDR3, the DNA is TGTGCCAGCAGGAAACTAGCGGGGGTAGAGACCCAGTACTTC.

This clonotype was seen repeatedly, ten times or more. The rearrangement joins TRBV28 to TRBJ1-2, with a possible D match to TRBD1 (5 bases). Germline CDR1 is MDHEN and CDR2 is SYDVKM. Trimming cost V 5 bases and J 0 bases, with 10 bases left between them. The CDR3 loop spans 14 amino acids. Here the CDR3 reads CASSQTGSNYGYTF. The DNA of the CDR3 is TGTGCCAGCAGTCAAACAGGCTCTAACTATGGCTACACCTTC.

In this sample, this clonotype turned up many times. This sequence joins TRBV6-6 and TRBJ2-3, with D uncertain. Germline CDR1 MNHNY, CDR2 SVGAGI (reference sequence). The CDR3 contains 14 residues. V lost 2 bases and J 0 bases, leaving 6 bases between the germline ends. The CDR3, as DNA: TGTGCCAGCAGTTACGCGGACAGCACAGATACGCAGTATTTT. Protein: CASSYADSTDTQYF.

This chain links TRBV7-2 with TRBJ2-5; a possible D gene is TRBD1 (6 bases). The assigned J gene may be wrong: the sequence end matches TRBJ2-7 better. The CDR3 extends over 15 amino acids. The germline gives CDR1 SGHTA, CDR2 FQGNSA. The CDR3 DNA reads as TGTGCCAGCAGTATCGGACTCACAGGGTTGGACGAGCAGTACTTC. It encodes CASSIGLTGLDEQYF.

This rearrangement joins TRBV7-8 to TRBJ2-5; D perhaps matches TRBD1 (5 bases). The germline gives CDR1 SGHVS, CDR2 FQNEAQ. The V gene lost 2 bases and the J gene lost 0 bases, with 13 bases spanning the gap. The CDR3 spans 16 residues. The CDR3 sequence is CASSLKSRVYQETQYF. In nucleotides, the CDR3 is TGTGCCAGCAGCTTAAAGAGCAGGGTGTACCAAGAGACCCAGTACTTC.

This clonotype was seen a single time. The chain couples TRBV20-1 to TRBJ2-7, with 12 bases identical to TRBD2. The CDR3 extends over 14 amino acids. J was trimmed by 5 bases and V by 3 bases; bases with no gene match: 5. Germline loops: CDR1 DFQATT, CDR2 SNEGSKA (reference sequence). The CDR3 protein is CSARGLAGGHEQYF. The CDR3 region has the DNA TGCAGTGCTAGGGGTCTAGCGGGAGGGCACGAGCAGTACTTC.

Only a few counts were recorded for this clonotype. CDR3 DNA: TGTGCCAGCAGCTTAGTCTGGGGACAGAAGGGAGATACGCAGTATTTT. Amino acid sequence: CASSLVWGQKGDTQYF. The chain has TRBV7-2 and TRBJ2-3, with TRBD1 identical over 7 bases. CDR1 and CDR2 from the germline V gene are SGHTA and FQGNSA. The CDR3 covers 16 residues. V shed 1 base and J 5 bases; nucleotides not matched to a gene: 9.

The table lists this clonotype with a count of one. The J gene is TRBJ1-2, the V gene TRBV20-1; no clear D gene. The CDR3 sequence is 10 residues long. Trimming removed 1 base from V and 10 bases from J, with 7 bases in between. Per the germline V gene, CDR1 is DFQATT and CDR2 is SNEGSKA (reference sequence). The DNA of the CDR3 is TGCAGTGCTAGAGGTGGTGACTACACCTTC. Translating gives CSARGGDYTF.

This chain uses TRBV10-1 with TRBJ2-3; possibly TRBD1 or TRBD2 for D (7 bases each). The V and J ends lost 0 bases and 3 bases respectively, with 13 bases between them. This CDR3 is 16 amino acids long. CDR1 and CDR2 from the germline V gene are WNHNN and SYGVQD (reference sequence). The CDR3: CASSESGRGRTDTQYF. CDR3 sequence (DNA): TGCGCCAGCAGTGAGTCAGGGAGGGGGCGAACAGATACGCAGTATTTT.

This clonotype has only a few counts. The chain combines TRBV24-1 with TRBJ2-5; TRBD1 matches 9 bases. The ends lost 3 bases at V and 7 bases at J; junction bases unmatched: 8. The CDR3 runs 15 residues. Germline V lookup: CDR1 KGHDR, CDR2 SFDVKD. The CDR3 region has the DNA TGTGCCACCAGTGATCGGGACAGGGCCACCCCGACCCAGTACTTC. It encodes CATSDRDRATPTQYF.

This clonotype appeared many times. A read error may account for a junction end that differs from germline. The chain employs TRBV18 and TRBJ2-3, with D unresolved. Germline assignment: CDR1 KGHSH and CDR2 LQKENI. CDR3 length: 15 amino acids. CDR3 residues: CASSPRVPSTDTQYF. DNA of the CDR3: TGCGCCAGCAGCCCCCGCGTACCCTCCACAGATACGCAGTATTTT.